The rows below give T cell receptor beta chains drawn from one sample of a study of T-cell reconstitution after alpha-beta-depleted transplantation in children. MiXCR, applied by TCRdb to the PCR reads, yields one record per CDR3 protein. The sample lists approximately 190,000 distinct CDR3 sequences; about 6% were seen once. The material was PBMCs, obtained before TCRalphabeta/CD19-depleted stem cell transplant. These receptors came from a girl under three years old with combined immunodeficiency, due to receive a stem cell transplant. Each CDR3 is given with its conserved first and last residue. Each record gives: D gene, J gene, V gene, clone size, CDR3 protein, CDR3 DNA. D genes are given only for firm matches. Size is omitted from some rows. Given values are once, few, many or a class for expanded clones.

-	TRBJ2-2	TRBV6-2/TRBV6-3	many	CALRDGGATGELFF	TGTGCCTTAAGGGACGGGGGTGCCACCGGGGAGCTGTTTTTT
-	TRBJ2-3	TRBV2	many	CASSEVSGSADTQYF	TGTGCCAGCAGTGAAGTTTCGGGGAGCGCAGATACGCAGTATTTT
TRBD1	TRBJ1-2	TRBV6-2/TRBV6-3	few	CASSYEGPLGQADYGYTF	TGTGCCAGCAGTTACGAGGGGCCCTTAGGACAGGCGGACTATGGCTACACCTTC
-	TRBJ2-2	TRBV24-1	many	CATVQGRTGELFF	TGTGCCACCGTGCAGGGTAGGACCGGGGAGCTGTTTTTT
-	TRBJ2-5	TRBV7-8	many	CASSLVRLVPGETQYF	TGTGCCAGCAGCCTCGTAAGGTTGGTCCCTGGGGAGACCCAGTACTTC
-	TRBJ2-2	TRBV6-2/TRBV6-3	many	CASSPLDQTGELFF	TGTGCCAGCAGTCCTCTAGACCAGACCGGGGAGCTGTTTTTT
TRBD1	TRBJ2-3	TRBV29-1	many	CSVAGQGIADTQYF	TGCAGCGTTGCCGGACAGGGGATTGCAGATACGCAGTATTTT
TRBD1	TRBJ1-3	TRBV20-1	many	CSATTGDFGNTIYF	TGCAGCGCCACAACAGGGGACTTTGGAAACACCATATATTTT
-	TRBJ2-7	TRBV5-5	many	CASSFEVLRPYEQYF	TGTGCCAGCAGCTTTGAGGTACTTCGCCCTTACGAGCAGTACTTC
TRBD2	TRBJ2-1	TRBV2	few	CASSTPGLVEFF	TGTGCCAGCAGCACCCCGGGACTAGTCGAATTCTTC
TRBD1	TRBJ1-2	TRBV20-1	-	CSATTGGYYGYTF	TGCAGTGCTACGACAGGGGGCTACTATGGCTACACCTTC
TRBD2	TRBJ2-7	TRBV5-6	many	CASRDGLAGPYEQYF	TGTGCCAGCAGAGACGGACTAGCGGGACCCTACGAGCAGTACTTC
-	TRBJ1-1	TRBV5-1	-	CASSLVRAGSAEAFF	TGCGCCAGCAGCTTGGTTCGGGCAGGGAGCGCTGAAGCTTTCTTT
TRBD1	TRBJ2-7	TRBV6-2/TRBV6-3	many	CASSPGTGRYEQYF	TGTGCCAGCAGTCCCGGGACAGGGAGGTACGAGCAGTACTTC
-	TRBJ2-1	TRBV12-3/TRBV12-4	many	CASTWDSYNEQFF	TGTGCCAGCACCTGGGACTCCTACAATGAGCAGTTCTTC
-	TRBJ2-5	TRBV7-2	many	CASSLNGHQETQYF	TGTGCCAGCAGCTTAAACGGGCACCAAGAGACCCAGTACTTC
-	TRBJ1-2	TRBV4-3	many	CASSPHVANYGYTF	TGCGCCAGCAGCCCCCATGTAGCTAACTATGGCTACACCTTC
TRBD2	TRBJ2-1	TRBV11-1	many	CASSLYSGSWGQQFF	TGTGCCAGCAGCTTATATAGCGGGAGTTGGGGTCAGCAGTTCTTC
-	TRBJ2-1	TRBV6-5	many	CASSYSGGIGYNEQFF	TGTGCCAGCAGTTACTCGGGCGGGATTGGGTACAATGAGCAGTTCTTC
-	TRBJ2-5	TRBV29-1	-	CSVEDWRDGPQETQYF	TGCAGCGTTGAAGATTGGCGGGACGGACCTCAAGAGACCCAGTACTTC
-	TRBJ2-6	TRBV4-1	few	CASSRGAVSGANVLTF	TGCGCCAGCAGCCGCGGGGCCGTCTCTGGGGCCAACGTCCTGACTTTC
TRBD2	TRBJ2-1	TRBV4-1	many	CASANLAGVLYNEQFF	TGCGCCAGCGCGAATTTAGCGGGGGTCCTTTACAATGAGCAGTTCTTC
-	TRBJ2-4	TRBV12-3/TRBV12-4	many	CASSVKNIQYF	TGTGCCAGCAGTGTGAAAAACATTCAGTACTTC
-	TRBJ1-2	TRBV4-1	many	CASSRSAGMTNYGYTF	TGCGCCAGCAGCCGGAGCGCGGGAATGACTAACTATGGCTACACCTTC